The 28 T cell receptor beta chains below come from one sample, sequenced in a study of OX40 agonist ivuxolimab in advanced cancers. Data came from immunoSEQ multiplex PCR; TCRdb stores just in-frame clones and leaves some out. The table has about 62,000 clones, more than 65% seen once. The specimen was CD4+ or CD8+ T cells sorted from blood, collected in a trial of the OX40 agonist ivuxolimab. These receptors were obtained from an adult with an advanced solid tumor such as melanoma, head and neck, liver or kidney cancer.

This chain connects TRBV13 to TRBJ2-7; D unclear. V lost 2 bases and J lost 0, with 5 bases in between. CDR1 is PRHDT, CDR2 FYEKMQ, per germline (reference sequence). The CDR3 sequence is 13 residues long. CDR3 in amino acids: CASSLRDSYEQYF. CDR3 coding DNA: TGTGCCAGCAGCTTACGAGACTCCTACGAGCAGTACTTC.

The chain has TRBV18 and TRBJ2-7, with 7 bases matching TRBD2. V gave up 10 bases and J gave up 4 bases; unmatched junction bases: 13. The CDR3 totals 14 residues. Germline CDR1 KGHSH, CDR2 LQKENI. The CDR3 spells CATQTREGRYEQYF. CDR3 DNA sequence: TGTGCCACGCAAACCAGGGAGGGCCGGTACGAGCAGTACTTC.

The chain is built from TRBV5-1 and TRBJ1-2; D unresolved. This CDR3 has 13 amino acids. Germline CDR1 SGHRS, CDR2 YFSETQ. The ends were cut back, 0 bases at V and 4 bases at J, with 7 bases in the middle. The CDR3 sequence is CASSLAEFYGYTF. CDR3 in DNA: TGCGCCAGCAGCTTGGCGGAGTTCTATGGCTACACCTTC. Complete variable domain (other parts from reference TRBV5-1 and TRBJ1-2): KAGVTQTPRYLIKTRGQQVTLSCSPISGHRSVSWYQQTPGQGLQFLFEYFSETQRNKGNFPGRFSGRQFSNSRSEMNVSTLELGDSALYLCASSLAEFYGYTFGSGTRLTVV.

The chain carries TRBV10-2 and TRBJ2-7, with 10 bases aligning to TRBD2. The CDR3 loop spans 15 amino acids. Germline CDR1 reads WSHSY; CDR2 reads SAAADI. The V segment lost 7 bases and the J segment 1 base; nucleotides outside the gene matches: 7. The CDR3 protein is CASTGLTSGSYEQYF. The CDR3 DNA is TGCGCCAGCACCGGTTTGACTAGCGGGTCCTACGAGCAGTACTTC.

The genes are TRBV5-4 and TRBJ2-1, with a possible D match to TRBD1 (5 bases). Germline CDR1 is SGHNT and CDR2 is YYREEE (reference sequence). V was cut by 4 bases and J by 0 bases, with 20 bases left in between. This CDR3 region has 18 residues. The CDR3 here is CASSPLPPGMSSYNEQFF. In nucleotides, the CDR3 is TGTGCCAGCAGCCCTCTCCCCCCAGGGATGAGCTCCTACAATGAGCAGTTCTTC.

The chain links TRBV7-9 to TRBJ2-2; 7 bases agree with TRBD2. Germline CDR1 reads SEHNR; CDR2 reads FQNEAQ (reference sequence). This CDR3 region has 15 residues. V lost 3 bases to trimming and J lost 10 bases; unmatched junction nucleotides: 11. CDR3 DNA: TGTGCCAGCAGCTTGGGAGGGGCCCCCGCCGAGGAGCTGTTTTTT. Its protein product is CASSLGGAPAEELFF. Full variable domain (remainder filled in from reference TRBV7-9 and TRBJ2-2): DTGVSQNPRHKITKRGQNVTFRCDPISEHNRLYWYRQTLGQGPEFLTYFQNEAQLEKSRLLSDRFSAERPKGSFSTLEIQRTEQGDSAMYLCASSLGGAPAEELFFGEGSRLTVL.

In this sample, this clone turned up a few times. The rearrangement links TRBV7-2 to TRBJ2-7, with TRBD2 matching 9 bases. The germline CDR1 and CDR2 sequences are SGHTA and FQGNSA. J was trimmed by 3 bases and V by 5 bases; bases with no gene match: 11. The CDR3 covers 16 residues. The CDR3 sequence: CASSPGTSRRRYEQYF. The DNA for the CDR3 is TGTGCCAGCAGCCCCGGGACTAGCAGGAGACGCTACGAGCAGTACTTC.

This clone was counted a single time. CDR3 coding DNA: TGTGCCAGCAGCCTCCGGAGGGGACCGAACACTGAAGCTTTCTTT. The encoded protein is CASSLRRGPNTEAFF. The chain couples TRBV5-4 to TRBJ1-1; D possibly corresponds to TRBD1 (5 bases). This CDR3 spans 15 amino acids. The V end lost 4 bases, the J end lost 1 base, and 14 bases lay between the germline ends. The V gene's germline CDR1 is SGHNT and CDR2 YYREEE (reference sequence).

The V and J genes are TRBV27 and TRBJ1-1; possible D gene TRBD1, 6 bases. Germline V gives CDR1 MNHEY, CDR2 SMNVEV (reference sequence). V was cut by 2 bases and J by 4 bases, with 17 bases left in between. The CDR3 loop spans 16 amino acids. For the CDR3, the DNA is TGTGCCAGCAGTTTACCCCCCGTCAGGGGTGGCACTGAAGCTTTCTTT. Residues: CASSLPPVRGGTEAFF.

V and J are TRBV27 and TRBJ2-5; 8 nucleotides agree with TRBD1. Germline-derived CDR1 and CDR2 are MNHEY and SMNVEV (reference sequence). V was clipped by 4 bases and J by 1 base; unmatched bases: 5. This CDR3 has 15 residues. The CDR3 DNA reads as TGTGCCAGCAGTTATACGACAGGGGTCCAAGAGACCCAGTACTTC. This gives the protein CASSYTTGVQETQYF.

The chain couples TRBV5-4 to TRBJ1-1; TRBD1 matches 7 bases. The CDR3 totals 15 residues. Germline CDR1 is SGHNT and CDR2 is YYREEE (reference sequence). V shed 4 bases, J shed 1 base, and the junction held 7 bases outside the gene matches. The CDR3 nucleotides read TGTGCCAGCAGCCTCTACAGGGGATCGAACACTGAAGCTTTCTTT. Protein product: CASSLYRGSNTEAFF.

The CDR3 bases are TGTGCCAGTAGTTCCCGGACCGTGAACACTGAAGCTTTCTTT. It specifies CASSSRTVNTEAFF. The chain recombines TRBV19 with TRBJ1-1; D is unclear. V lost 5 bases and J 0 bases, leaving 10 bases between the germline ends. CDR3 length: 14 amino acids. The germline gives CDR1 LNHDA, CDR2 SQIVND (reference sequence).

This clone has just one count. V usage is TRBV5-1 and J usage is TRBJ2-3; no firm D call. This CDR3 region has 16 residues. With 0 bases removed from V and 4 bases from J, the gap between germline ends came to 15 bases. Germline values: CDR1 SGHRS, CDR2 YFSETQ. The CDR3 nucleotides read TGCGCCAGCAGCTTGGGGCACCTCACCCGGTCAGATACGCAGTATTTT. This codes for CASSLGHLTRSDTQYF.

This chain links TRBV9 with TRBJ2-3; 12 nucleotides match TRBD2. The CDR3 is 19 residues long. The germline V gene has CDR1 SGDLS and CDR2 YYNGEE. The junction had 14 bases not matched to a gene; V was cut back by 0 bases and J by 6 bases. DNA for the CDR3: TGTGCCAGCAGCGTAGATTCGAGGACTCTAGCGGGAGGGAGGGATACGCAGTATTTT. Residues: CASSVDSRTLAGGRDTQYF.

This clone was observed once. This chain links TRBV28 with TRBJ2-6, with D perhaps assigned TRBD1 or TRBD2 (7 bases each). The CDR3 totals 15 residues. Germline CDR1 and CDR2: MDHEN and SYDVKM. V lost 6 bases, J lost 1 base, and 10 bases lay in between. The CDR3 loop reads CASSRGGSGANVLTF. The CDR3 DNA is TGTGCCAGCAGCAGGGGGGGATCTGGGGCCAACGTCCTGACTTTC.

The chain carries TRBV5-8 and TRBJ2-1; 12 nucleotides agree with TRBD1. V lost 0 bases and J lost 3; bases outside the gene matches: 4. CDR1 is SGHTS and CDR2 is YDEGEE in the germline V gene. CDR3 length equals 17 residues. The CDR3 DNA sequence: TGTGCCAGCAGCTTGGGGGACAGGGGGCGATTCTACAATGAGCAGTTCTTC. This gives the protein CASSLGDRGRFYNEQFF.

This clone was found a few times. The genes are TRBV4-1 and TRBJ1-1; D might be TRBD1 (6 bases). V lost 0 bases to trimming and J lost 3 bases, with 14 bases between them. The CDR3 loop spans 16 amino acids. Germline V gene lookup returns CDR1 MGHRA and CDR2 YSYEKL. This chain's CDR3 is CASSQEAQGWYTEAFF. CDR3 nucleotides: TGCGCCAGCAGCCAAGAGGCACAGGGATGGTACACTGAAGCTTTCTTT.

The CDR3 bases are TGTGCCAGCGGGGCGGTGCCCTTGGGCACCGGGGAGCTGTTTTTT. Translating it yields CASGAVPLGTGELFF. V is TRBV6-1 and J is TRBJ2-2; maybe TRBD1 (5 bases). The germline V and J ends were trimmed by 8 bases and 4 bases, with 17 bases remaining between them. The CDR3 is 15 amino acids. CDR1 and CDR2 (germline): MNHNS, SASEGT.

The CDR3 coding sequence is TGTGCCTGGAACGGGGGACAGGGCACAGATACGCAGTATTTT. Translation gives CAWNGGQGTDTQYF. The chain combines TRBV30 with TRBJ2-3; 8 bases map to TRBD1. The germline V gene encodes CDR1 GTSNPN and CDR2 SVGIG (reference sequence). The V gene end was trimmed by 4 bases and the J gene end by 1 base; junction bases not matched to a gene: 4. The CDR3 is 14 amino acids.

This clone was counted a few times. CDR3 nucleotide sequence: TGTGCCAGCAGTGTATTGGTGTCAGTGGATCAGCCCCAGCATTTT. Translating gives CASSVLVSVDQPQHF. The V call is TRBV6-1, the J call TRBJ1-5, with D unresolved. Between the trimmed V and J ends, which lost 4 bases and 5 bases, there was a span of 15 bases. CDR1 is MNHNS and CDR2 is SASEGT in the germline V gene. The CDR3 consists of 15 residues.

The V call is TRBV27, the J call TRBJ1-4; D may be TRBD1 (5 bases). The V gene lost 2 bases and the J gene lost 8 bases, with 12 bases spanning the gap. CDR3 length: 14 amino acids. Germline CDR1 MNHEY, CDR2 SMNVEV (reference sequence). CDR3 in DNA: TGTGCCAGCAGTTTAATGCCCCCAGGGGAAAAACTGTTTTTT. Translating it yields CASSLMPPGEKLFF.

The CDR3 region is CASSEAQPQHF. CDR3 coding DNA: TGTGCCAGCAGTGAAGCTCAGCCCCAGCATTTT. This chain joins TRBV6-1 and TRBJ1-5; D not certain. CDR3 length equals 11 residues. V lost 0 bases and J 6 bases, leaving 0 bases between the germline ends. The germline CDR1 and CDR2 sequences are MNHNS and SASEGT.

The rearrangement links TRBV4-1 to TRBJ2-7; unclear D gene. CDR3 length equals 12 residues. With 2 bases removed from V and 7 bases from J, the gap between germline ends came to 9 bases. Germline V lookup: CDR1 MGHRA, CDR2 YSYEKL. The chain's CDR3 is CASSQSHEEQYF. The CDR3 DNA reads TGCGCCAGCAGCCAAAGCCATGAGGAGCAGTACTTC.

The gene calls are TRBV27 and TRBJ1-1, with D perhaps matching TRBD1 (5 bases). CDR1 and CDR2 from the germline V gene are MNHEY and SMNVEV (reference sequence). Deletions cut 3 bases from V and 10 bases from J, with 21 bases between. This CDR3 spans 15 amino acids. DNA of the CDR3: TGTGCCAGCAGTTTCGGATTTGGGGACCGCGTCTCAGCTTTCTTT. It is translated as CASSFGFGDRVSAFF.

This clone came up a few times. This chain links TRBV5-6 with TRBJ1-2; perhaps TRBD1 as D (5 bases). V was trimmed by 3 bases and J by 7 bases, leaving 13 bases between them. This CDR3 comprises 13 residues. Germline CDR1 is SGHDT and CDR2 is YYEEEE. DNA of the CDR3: TGTGCCAGCAGCTCGGAGGCTGGGGGTGGCTACACCTTC. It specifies CASSSEAGGGYTF.

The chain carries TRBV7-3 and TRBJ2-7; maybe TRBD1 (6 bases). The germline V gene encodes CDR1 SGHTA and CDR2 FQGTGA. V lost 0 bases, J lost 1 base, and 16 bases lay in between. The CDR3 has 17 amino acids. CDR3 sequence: CASSLTGAGRGSYEQYF. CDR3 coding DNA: TGTGCCAGCAGCTTAACGGGGGCCGGACGAGGATCCTACGAGCAGTACTTC.

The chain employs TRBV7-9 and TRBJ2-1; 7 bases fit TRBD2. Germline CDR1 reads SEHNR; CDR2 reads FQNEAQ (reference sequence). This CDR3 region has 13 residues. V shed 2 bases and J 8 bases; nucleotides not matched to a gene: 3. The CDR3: CASSLPGGDEQFF. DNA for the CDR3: TGTGCCAGCAGCTTACCGGGAGGCGATGAGCAGTTCTTC.

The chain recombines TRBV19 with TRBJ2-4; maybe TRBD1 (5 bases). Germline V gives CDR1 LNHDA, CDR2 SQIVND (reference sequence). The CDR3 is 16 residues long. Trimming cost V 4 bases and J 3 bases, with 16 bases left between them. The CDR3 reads CASSRSQGPGKNIQYF. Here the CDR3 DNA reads TGTGCCAGTAGTAGAAGTCAGGGTCCGGGCAAAAACATTCAGTACTTC.